Listed here is a single TCR beta chain. Its antigen target is currently unknown. Qualities for individual bases were not recorded, and no much larger clone is one base off. This entry comes from a study of cytomegalovirus exposure and HLA in healthy donors (dated by TCRdb to 2016 to 2017). For the study in its entirety: According to an earlier analysis of 450 to 650 of the donors, about 179 million T cells yielded 90 million to 140 million unique TCR beta sequences and 276 Gb of sequence data. An early release that covered some 630 HLA-typed donors contained approximately 300 gigabases of sequencing data and around 85 million unique TCR sequences. Of the 300 to 500 genotyped donors, 65% to 90% were placed in the genetic ancestry cluster associated with self-reported Caucasian donors. The aim of the study was to test whether cataloging public T cell receptors could identify signatures of past pathogen exposure. The T cell repertoires of under 700 subjects were profiled by immunosequencing and related to cytomegalovirus serostatus. Along with the approximately 700-subject first cohort, a separate validation cohort of over 90 different subjects was used. The study combined high-throughput TCR immunosequencing, statistical association of individual TCRs with disease status, and machine learning to predict cytomegalovirus infection status. A later analysis re-examined previously published TCR beta repertoires from about 670 donors and added high-resolution HLA genotyping to investigate patterns of TCR occurrence. Rather than drawing on any new phenotypic data, the later analysis identified candidate immune exposures from TCR beta sequences and the way those sequences occurred across donors. In an earlier analysis of 500 to 650 of the donors, high-throughput TCR beta sequencing was used to judge whether each TCR beta V gene segment behaved as functional or pseudogenic. Donor age, sex, ethnicity and CMV serostatus were compiled together with the repertoire data. In a later genetic analysis, genome-wide SNP genotypes for about 65% of the roughly 700 donors were used, and that subset was treated as a discovery cohort. All discovery cohort repertoires had been generated on a single sequencing platform. HLA typing covered class I and class II loci at four-digit resolution. Typing coverage varied by locus: about 620-640 donors for A, B, C, DRB1 and DQB1; roughly 510 for DQA1; nearly 610 for DPA1; 400 to 480 for DPB1. Roughly 5 DR-DQ haplotypes were treated as single units for association and clustering because of strong linkage in the cohort. Across approximately 420 genotyped donors of the cohort, an average of approximately 240,000 unique TCR beta nucleotide sequences per donor were sequenced, and roughly a sixth of those sequences were non-productive.

Libraries were prepared through the immunoSEQ multiplex PCR assay. For the multiplex PCR, a mixture combining 60 forward primers for TCR Vbeta segments and 13 reverse primers for TCR Jbeta segments was used. The CDR3 region of rearranged TCR beta genes was amplified from genomic DNA with a multiplex PCR assay. Amplified TCR beta libraries were sequenced as 87-base-pair reads on the Illumina HiSeq System. The source study handled its data this way. Across the roughly 670 repertoires, a later analysis counted 75 million to 90 million unique TCR beta chains, roughly 11 million of which were shared by at least two donors. A nearest-neighbor algorithm error-corrected the raw reads and collapsed the reads into unique sequences, merging closely related sequences to remove PCR and sequencing errors. To assign V, D and J gene segments, CDR3 sequences were aligned to IMGT reference sequences. For a sequence to be retained, a match of at least six nucleotides to both a V gene segment and a J gene segment was required. A rearrangement counted as productive if the CDR3 had no stop codons and remained in frame with V and J, and every other rearrangement counted as non-productive. Following IMGT convention, CDR3 was defined as the stretch from the second conserved V-encoded cysteine to the conserved J-encoded phenylalanine. The earlier analysis of fewer than 700 of the donors excluded sequences that lacked an unambiguous match to a single V gene segment. In an earlier analysis of a few hundred of the donors, V segments were called functional above 56.7% productive rearrangements and were called segregating when the between-donor standard deviation exceeded 5%. A statistical classification framework was built to diagnose cytomegalovirus status from the catalog of TCR beta chain sequences. In a later analysis, V and J genes were assigned by comparing TCR nucleotide sequences against IMGT/GENE-DB human TR gene sequences. In a later analysis, CDR3 sequences and most-parsimonious VDJ recombination scenarios were assigned using the TCRdist pipeline. In a later analysis, every TCR beta chain was defined by the combination of its CDR3 amino acid sequence and its V-gene family, and reads without a unique V-gene family were dropped. As a way to deal with suspected cross-contamination and a sequencing artifact, a later analysis dropped under 600 nucleotide sequences that were highly shared and had low generation probability. For each public chain, a later analysis derived a clonal expansion index from normalized ranks of inferred template counts within each repertoire. In a later analysis, generation probabilities were computed with a VDJ recombination model fitted to out-of-frame rearrangements, and the resulting probabilities were checked against IGoR. In a later analysis, hypergeometric tests were used to score TCR-TCR, TCR-HLA and TCR-CMV co-occurrence, with a repertoire-size bias correction applied to TCR pairs. False discovery rates were estimated in a later analysis by permuting HLA or CMV assignments 20 times. A later analysis grouped co-occurring TCRs with DBSCAN, adding TCRdist sequence similarity when clustering within HLA-allele-positive subsets. Repertoires with fewer than 30,000 or more than 120,000 public chains, plus five repertoires with anomalous nucleotide sharing, were excluded from co-occurrence clustering. Imported from immuneACCESS, the table was reduced by TCRdb to in-frame sequences with V and J called. These copies leave out some clones; in studies compared against another copy, an unresolved V gene accounts for under half, and the cause of the remainder is not known. For V, J and clone size, that table is used; D and trimming come from the DNA. This sample holds around 100,000 clones; under 80% were observed only once. 4.8% of the sample comes from the top ten.

The germline V gene provides CDR1 MDHEN and CDR2 SYDVKM. The germline V and J ends show losses of 7 bases and 5 bases respectively, and no gene match explains 9 bases of the junction. The CDR3 runs 15 residues from the cysteine to the phenylalanine. Only CDR3 DNA remains: 45 bases, in frame from the first base. General study outcomes and caveats: An association between a missense DCLRE1C variant and V-gene and J-gene trimming of TCR beta chains was found in a later genetic analysis and replicated in an independent cohort. In a later analysis, most CMV-associated TCR beta chains were found to appear HLA-restricted, with HLA associations seemingly driven largely by CMV exposure. A later genetic analysis reported fewer N-insertions in productive TCRs among donors in an Asian-associated ancestry cluster than the roughly 690-donor mean. Cytomegalovirus status was reported to be diagnosed by the classifier with high specificity and sensitivity in both the original and validation cohorts. Specific HLA alleles were associated with about 17,000 TCR beta sequences at a false discovery rate of 0.05 in a later analysis. Only TCR beta chains were sequenced in this cohort, and the absence of alpha or paired-chain data limited detectable features. The only immune exposure information available for the cohort was CMV serostatus. The 87-base-pair reads could not distinguish some IMGT-functional V segments, including TRBV6-2 and TRBV6-3, so those segments were excluded. Correlated functional status among segregating V segments might reflect linkage disequilibrium, but an unknown experimental factor could not be ruled out. A cluster of highly shared sequence variants was judged likely to be a technical artifact of the sequencing pipeline. The earlier analysis of some 560 of the donors excluded roughly 16 rarely observed V segments, including chromosome 9 orphons, because counts were too low. The authors suggested that the approach could potentially be extended to other disease states and immunological phenotypes. The presence/absence analyses assumed that sequencing depth was roughly uniform across donors, and that assumption may not be true. An earlier analysis of roughly 570 of the donors showed that most TCR beta V segments appeared in productive rearrangements either about 90% or about 30% of the time, which broadly matched IMGT annotations. A total of about 150 TCR beta chains were listed by the study as associated with cytomegalovirus. HLA typing was unavailable for some donors at each locus, so association tests used only the typed subset. Several of the top co-occurrence clusters appeared to be linked to parvovirus B19, influenza, CMV and Epstein-Barr virus, according to a later analysis. A further reported finding was that TCR beta sequences accurately predicted the HLA-A and HLA-B alleles for most subjects in the first cohort. In a later analysis, TCR association rates were found to vary across HLA loci, with the most associated TCRs seen for DRB1 alleles and the fewest for HLA-C alleles. Most TCR sequences were seen in very few donors, while some public TCRs were found in many individuals. Assigning TCR associations to individual alleles was difficult when HLA alleles, especially DR and DQ, strongly co-occurred. A few of the identified cytomegalovirus-associated TCR beta chains were confirmed in vitro to be specific for cytomegalovirus antigens. Compared with equally common non-associated chains, HLA-associated TCR beta chains in a later analysis were more clonally expanded and had lower generation probabilities.

The cohort was made up of 500 to 850 healthy bone marrow donors. All cohort members were sampled while nominally healthy, although unrecorded immune exposures were likely present. The donor tested CMV seropositive and was one of the 289 seropositive cohort members. Every donor gave a peripheral blood sample, and the peripheral blood mononuclear cells from that sample were used for TCR beta sequencing. The Qiagen DNeasy Blood Extraction Kit was used to extract genomic DNA from the blood cell samples. This TCR came from a woman aged 18-29 years in good health and CMV-seropositive. This chain joins TRBV28 to TRBJ1-5; 9 central nucleotides agree with TRBD1. Sequenced material: PBMCs. The CDR3 is CASTSWTGVHQPQHF. The nucleotide sequence reads as follows: TGTGCCAGCACCTCCTGGACAGGGGTCCATCAGCCCCAGCATTTT.